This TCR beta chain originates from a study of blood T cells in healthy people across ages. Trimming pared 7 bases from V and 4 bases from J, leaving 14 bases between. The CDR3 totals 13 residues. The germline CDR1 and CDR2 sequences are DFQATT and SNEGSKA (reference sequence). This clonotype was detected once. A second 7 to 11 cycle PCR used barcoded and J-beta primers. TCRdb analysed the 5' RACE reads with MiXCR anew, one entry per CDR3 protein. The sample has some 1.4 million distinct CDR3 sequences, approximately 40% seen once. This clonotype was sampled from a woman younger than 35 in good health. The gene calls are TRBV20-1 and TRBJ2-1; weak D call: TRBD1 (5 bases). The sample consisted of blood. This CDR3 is CSGLGQTYNEQFF. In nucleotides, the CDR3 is TGCAGTGGTCTGGGGCAGACTTACAATGAGCAGTTCTTC.